The rows below give T cell receptor beta chains drawn from one sample of a study of chemoradiotherapy in HPV16-positive cancers. Generated by immunoSEQ multiplex PCR, the TCRdb table keeps only in-frame clones and is missing some. The sample contains about 7,600 clones, approximately 83% of which appear only once. The input for sequencing was blood, taken from a patient who underwent chemoradiotherapy. These receptor sequences come from a human donor with HPV-associated anogenital cancer. The CDR3 runs from the conserved cysteine through the conserved F or W. A D gene is named only where the DNA matches it firmly. Some rows have no size entry. The others give once, few or many, or a class for an expanded clone.

d_gene: -
abundance: -
v_gene: TRBV6-6
j_gene: TRBJ2-3
CDR3aa: CASVDSTDTQYF
CDR3nt: TGTGCCAGCGTTGACAGCACAGATACGCAGTATTTT

d_gene: -
abundance: few
v_gene: TRBV25-1
j_gene: TRBJ1-5
CDR3aa: CASSSQVLGQPQHF
CDR3nt: TGTGCCAGCAGTAGTCAGGTATTAGGTCAGCCCCAGCATTTT

d_gene: -
abundance: -
v_gene: TRBV5-4
j_gene: TRBJ1-2
CDR3aa: CASSLGGDTIRNYGYTF
CDR3nt: TGTGCCAGCAGCTTGGGCGGAGACACTATACGTAACTATGGCTACACCTTC

d_gene: -
abundance: -
v_gene: TRBV7-3
j_gene: TRBJ2-1
CDR3aa: CASSLGNRLGPNEQFF
CDR3nt: TGTGCCAGCAGCTTAGGCAACCGTCTTGGCCCGAATGAGCAGTTCTTC

d_gene: -
abundance: -
v_gene: TRBV2
j_gene: TRBJ2-1
CDR3aa: CASSNNEQFF
CDR3nt: TGTGCCAGCAGTAACAATGAGCAGTTCTTC

d_gene: TRBD1
abundance: -
v_gene: TRBV29-1
j_gene: TRBJ2-5
CDR3aa: CSVEFPRTGLRETQYF
CDR3nt: TGCAGCGTTGAATTCCCCCGGACAGGGCTGCGTGAGACCCAGTACTTC

d_gene: TRBD2
abundance: -
v_gene: TRBV6-4
j_gene: TRBJ2-1
CDR3aa: CASSDGGGSYNEQFF
CDR3nt: TGTGCCAGCAGTGACGGGGGGGGCTCCTACAATGAGCAGTTCTTC

d_gene: -
abundance: -
v_gene: TRBV27
j_gene: TRBJ2-1
CDR3aa: CASRPYEGGLVF
CDR3nt: TGTGCCAGCAGGCCCTACGAGGGGGGATTGGTCTTC

d_gene: -
abundance: -
v_gene: TRBV10-1
j_gene: TRBJ1-2
CDR3aa: CASSESLGSANGYTF
CDR3nt: TGCGCCAGCAGTGAGTCGCTGGGGTCGGCCAATGGCTACACCTTC

d_gene: -
abundance: -
v_gene: TRBV7-9
j_gene: TRBJ1-1
CDR3aa: CASSFFEDTEAFF
CDR3nt: TGTGCCAGCAGCTTTTTCGAAGACACTGAAGCTTTCTTT

d_gene: -
abundance: -
v_gene: TRBV19
j_gene: TRBJ1-2
CDR3aa: CASSIDAELGYGYTF
CDR3nt: TGTGCCAGTAGTATAGACGCGGAGTTGGGTTATGGCTACACCTTC

d_gene: TRBD1
abundance: once
v_gene: TRBV4-3
j_gene: TRBJ1-1
CDR3aa: CASSPRDRGAPEAFF
CDR3nt: TGCGCCAGCAGCCCTCGGGACAGGGGGGCACCTGAAGCTTTCTTT

d_gene: -
abundance: -
v_gene: TRBV5-8
j_gene: TRBJ1-2
CDR3aa: CASSLLNNYGYTF
CDR3nt: TGTGCCAGCAGCTTGCTAAATAACTATGGCTACACCTTC

d_gene: -
abundance: -
v_gene: TRBV6-6
j_gene: TRBJ1-4
CDR3aa: CAIGYGGRNEKLFF
CDR3nt: TGTGCCATCGGATATGGGGGGCGTAATGAAAAACTGTTTTTT

d_gene: TRBD2
abundance: once
v_gene: TRBV6-4
j_gene: TRBJ2-3
CDR3aa: CASSDSSGGTDTQYF
CDR3nt: TGTGCCAGCAGTGACTCTAGCGGGGGCACAGATACGCAGTATTTT

d_gene: -
abundance: -
v_gene: TRBV6-5
j_gene: TRBJ1-2
CDR3aa: CASSYGLAYGYTF
CDR3nt: TGTGCCAGCAGTTACGGGCTTGCCTATGGCTACACCTTC

d_gene: -
abundance: -
v_gene: TRBV10-3
j_gene: TRBJ1-1
CDR3aa: CAISLAGDRNEAFF
CDR3nt: TGTGCCATCAGCCTTGCAGGGGATAGGAATGAAGCTTTCTTT

d_gene: -
abundance: -
v_gene: TRBV14
j_gene: TRBJ2-7
CDR3aa: CASSQPGLNPPYEQYF
CDR3nt: TGTGCCAGCAGCCAACCCGGATTAAACCCCCCCTACGAGCAGTACTTC

d_gene: TRBD2
abundance: -
v_gene: TRBV6-1
j_gene: TRBJ2-1
CDR3aa: CASSEATSGANEQFF
CDR3nt: TGTGCCAGCAGTGAAGCGACTAGCGGGGCAAATGAGCAGTTCTTC

d_gene: -
abundance: -
v_gene: TRBV6-5
j_gene: TRBJ1-5
CDR3aa: CASSSTSGYQPQHF
CDR3nt: TGTGCCAGCAGTTCTACATCCGGCTATCAGCCCCAGCATTTT

d_gene: -
abundance: -
v_gene: TRBV5-1
j_gene: TRBJ1-4
CDR3aa: CASSLGGRKLFF
CDR3nt: TGCGCCAGCAGCTTGGGGGGACGAAAACTGTTTTTT

d_gene: -
abundance: -
v_gene: TRBV18
j_gene: TRBJ1-1
CDR3aa: CASSPPMNTEAFF
CDR3nt: TGTGCCAGCTCTCCTCCGATGAACACTGAAGCTTTCTTT

d_gene: -
abundance: -
v_gene: TRBV5-4
j_gene: TRBJ2-5
CDR3aa: CASSLASESGAQYF
CDR3nt: TGTGCCAGCAGCTTGGCCTCGGAGAGCGGTGCCCAGTACTTC

d_gene: -
abundance: few
v_gene: TRBV7-9
j_gene: TRBJ1-2
CDR3aa: CASSFQSHPSGYTF
CDR3nt: TGTGCCAGCAGCTTCCAGTCTCACCCCTCTGGCTACACCTTC

d_gene: -
abundance: -
v_gene: TRBV27
j_gene: TRBJ1-6
CDR3aa: CASRSINSPLHF
CDR3nt: TGTGCCAGCCGCTCGATTAATTCACCCCTCCACTTT

d_gene: -
abundance: once
v_gene: TRBV18
j_gene: TRBJ1-5
CDR3aa: CASSLGQTDNQPQHF
CDR3nt: TGTGCCAGCTCCTTAGGGCAGACGGACAATCAGCCCCAGCATTTT

d_gene: -
abundance: -
v_gene: TRBV5-1
j_gene: TRBJ1-2
CDR3aa: CASSLEGSYGYTF
CDR3nt: TGCGCCAGCAGCTTGGAGGGCAGCTATGGCTACACCTTC

d_gene: -
abundance: -
v_gene: TRBV7-2
j_gene: TRBJ2-7
CDR3aa: CASSLDWAYEQYF
CDR3nt: TGTGCCAGCAGCTTAGACTGGGCGTACGAGCAGTACTTC

d_gene: -
abundance: -
v_gene: TRBV4-1
j_gene: TRBJ2-3
CDR3aa: CASSQESREVTDTQYF
CDR3nt: TGCGCCAGCAGCCAAGAAAGCAGGGAGGTCACAGATACGCAGTATTTT

d_gene: TRBD2
abundance: -
v_gene: TRBV18
j_gene: TRBJ2-1
CDR3aa: CASSPSAGGFGNEQFF
CDR3nt: TGTGCCAGCTCACCGTCAGCGGGGGGGTTTGGAAATGAGCAGTTCTTC

d_gene: TRBD1
abundance: -
v_gene: TRBV28
j_gene: TRBJ1-2
CDR3aa: CASSPTGVYGYTF
CDR3nt: TGTGCCAGCAGCCCGACAGGGGTCTATGGCTACACCTTC

d_gene: -
abundance: -
v_gene: TRBV6-1
j_gene: TRBJ2-7
CDR3aa: CASTEGGRIYEQYF
CDR3nt: TGTGCCAGCACCGAAGGTGGGAGGATCTACGAGCAGTACTTC

d_gene: -
abundance: -
v_gene: TRBV5-1
j_gene: TRBJ2-7
CDR3aa: CATSQGGSYEQYF
CDR3nt: TGCGCCACCTCACAGGGTGGCTCCTACGAGCAGTACTTC

d_gene: TRBD2
abundance: -
v_gene: TRBV19
j_gene: TRBJ2-5
CDR3aa: CASSIWLAGQETQYF
CDR3nt: TGTGCCAGTAGTATTTGGCTAGCGGGGCAAGAGACCCAGTACTTC

d_gene: -
abundance: -
v_gene: TRBV7-6
j_gene: TRBJ1-4
CDR3aa: CASSRRTGSATNEKLFF
CDR3nt: TGTGCCAGCAGCCGACGCACAGGCAGCGCAACTAATGAAAAACTGTTTTTT

d_gene: -
abundance: few
v_gene: TRBV7-3
j_gene: TRBJ2-3
CDR3aa: CASSPLLGDTQYF
CDR3nt: TGTGCCAGCAGCCCACTACTAGGAGATACGCAGTATTTT

d_gene: -
abundance: once
v_gene: TRBV2
j_gene: TRBJ1-5
CDR3aa: CASSPRGRDQPQHF
CDR3nt: TGTGCCAGCAGCCCCCGCGGGCGGGATCAGCCCCAGCATTTT

d_gene: -
abundance: -
v_gene: TRBV7-9
j_gene: TRBJ1-1
CDR3aa: CASSGVTGMNTEAFF
CDR3nt: TGTGCCAGCAGCGGGGTTACAGGGATGAACACTGAAGCTTTCTTT

d_gene: -
abundance: -
v_gene: TRBV2
j_gene: TRBJ2-3
CDR3aa: CASKNLNPAQYF
CDR3nt: TGTGCCAGCAAGAACCTCAATCCCGCGCAGTATTTT

d_gene: -
abundance: -
v_gene: TRBV27
j_gene: TRBJ1-4
CDR3aa: CASKGRGEKLFF
CDR3nt: TGTGCCAGTAAAGGCCGCGGTGAAAAACTGTTTTTT

d_gene: -
abundance: -
v_gene: TRBV2
j_gene: TRBJ1-1
CDR3aa: CASSESPDSNTEAFF
CDR3nt: TGTGCCAGCAGTGAATCTCCGGACTCGAACACTGAAGCTTTCTTT

d_gene: -
abundance: -
v_gene: TRBV9
j_gene: TRBJ2-1
CDR3aa: CASSVGGPSPEQFF
CDR3nt: TGTGCCAGCAGCGTTGGGGGGCCGAGTCCCGAGCAGTTCTTC

d_gene: -
abundance: -
v_gene: TRBV28
j_gene: TRBJ2-1
CDR3aa: CASCRGGEANEQFF
CDR3nt: TGTGCCAGCTGCCGGGGCGGGGAAGCTAATGAGCAGTTCTTC

d_gene: -
abundance: -
v_gene: TRBV28
j_gene: TRBJ1-1
CDR3aa: CASSLGLTEAFF
CDR3nt: TGTGCCAGCAGCCTGGGCCTGACTGAAGCTTTCTTT

d_gene: -
abundance: -
v_gene: TRBV5-8
j_gene: TRBJ1-1
CDR3aa: CASFGPEAFF
CDR3nt: TGTGCCAGCTTCGGACCTGAAGCTTTCTTT

d_gene: -
abundance: -
v_gene: TRBV7-9
j_gene: TRBJ2-7
CDR3aa: CASSASGAGDPYEQYF
CDR3nt: TGTGCCAGCAGCGCCTCTGGCGCAGGGGATCCCTACGAGCAGTACTTC

d_gene: -
abundance: -
v_gene: TRBV6-5
j_gene: TRBJ2-3
CDR3aa: CASRPGAGEVDTQYF
CDR3nt: TGTGCCAGCAGGCCTGGGGCAGGGGAGGTAGATACGCAGTATTTT

d_gene: -
abundance: -
v_gene: TRBV6-5
j_gene: TRBJ2-7
CDR3aa: CASSSAKTYEQYF
CDR3nt: TGTGCCAGCAGTTCGGCAAAGACCTACGAGCAGTACTTC

d_gene: -
abundance: -
v_gene: TRBV6-1
j_gene: TRBJ2-1
CDR3aa: CASSEAVEGYNEQFF
CDR3nt: TGTGCCAGCAGTGAAGCTGTAGAGGGCTACAATGAGCAGTTCTTC

d_gene: TRBD1
abundance: -
v_gene: TRBV7-2
j_gene: TRBJ2-7
CDR3aa: CASSLEKGAIYEQYF
CDR3nt: TGTGCCAGCAGCTTAGAGAAGGGGGCAATTTACGAGCAGTACTTC

d_gene: -
abundance: -
v_gene: TRBV6-5
j_gene: TRBJ2-1
CDR3aa: CASSPVSSSYNEQFF
CDR3nt: TGTGCCAGCAGTCCCGTCTCCAGCTCCTACAATGAGCAGTTCTTC

d_gene: TRBD1
abundance: -
v_gene: TRBV6-1
j_gene: TRBJ2-7
CDR3aa: CASSEGQGISYEQYF
CDR3nt: TGTGCCAGCAGTGAGGGACAGGGGATCTCCTACGAGCAGTACTTC